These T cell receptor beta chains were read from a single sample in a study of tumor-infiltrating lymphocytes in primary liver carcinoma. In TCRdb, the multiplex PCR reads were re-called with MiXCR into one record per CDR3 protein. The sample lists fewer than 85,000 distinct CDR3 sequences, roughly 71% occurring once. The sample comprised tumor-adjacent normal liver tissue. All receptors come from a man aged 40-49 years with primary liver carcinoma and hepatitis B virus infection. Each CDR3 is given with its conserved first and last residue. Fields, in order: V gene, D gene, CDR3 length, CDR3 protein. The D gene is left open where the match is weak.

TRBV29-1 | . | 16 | CNAATLRPWSRQEQFF
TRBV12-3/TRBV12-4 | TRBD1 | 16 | CASSLAPGQGGSPLHF
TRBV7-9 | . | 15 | CASSLFGRECTEAFF
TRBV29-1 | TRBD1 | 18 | CSVEGQGVFHHSTDTQYF
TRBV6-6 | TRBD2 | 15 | CASSYSAGATDMQYF
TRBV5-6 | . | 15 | CASSRSDTQGWKLFF
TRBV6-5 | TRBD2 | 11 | CAIGRGTREFF
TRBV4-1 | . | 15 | CASSQVAGITDTQYF
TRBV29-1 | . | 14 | CGVLGLGPTWELFF
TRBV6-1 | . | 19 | CVSSERFGTGSWSDEKPFF
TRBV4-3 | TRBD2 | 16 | CASSQSPSGNTGELFF
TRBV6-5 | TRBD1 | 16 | CASSPKPGQDVLAYTF
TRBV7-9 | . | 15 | CASSLLGWDTGELFF
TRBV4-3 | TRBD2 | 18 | CASSRGLACSANTGELFF
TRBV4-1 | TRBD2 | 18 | CASSLALAGGPDTGELFF
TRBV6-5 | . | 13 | CASSRIGNSPLHF
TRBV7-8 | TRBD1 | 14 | CTSSSGQGGTEAFF
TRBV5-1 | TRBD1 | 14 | CASSQGQGHGEQYF
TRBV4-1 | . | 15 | CASTRRTSNYNEQFF
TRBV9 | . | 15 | CTNSVLAGLGDTQYF
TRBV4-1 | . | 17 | CASSQVITSSSYNEQFF
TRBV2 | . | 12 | CASSDPTDTQYF
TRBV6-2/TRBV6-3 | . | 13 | CASIYETHNEQFF
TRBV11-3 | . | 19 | CASSPKTRGLAGSYNEQFF
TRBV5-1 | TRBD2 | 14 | CASSLEGGSHEQFF
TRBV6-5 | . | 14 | CASSAPLGLDTQYF
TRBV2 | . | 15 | CASSEGAGLTDTQYF
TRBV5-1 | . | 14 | CTSRTFTCTDTQYF
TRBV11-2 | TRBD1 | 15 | CTSSPPLTGNYEQYF
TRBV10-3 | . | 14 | CAVSVGTNNVKLFF
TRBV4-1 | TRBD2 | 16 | CASSQEASGAYNEQFF
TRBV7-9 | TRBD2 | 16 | CASSLDLGLASYEQYF
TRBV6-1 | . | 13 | CASSEERGIEQFF
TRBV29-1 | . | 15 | CRVPGEGGMNTEAFF
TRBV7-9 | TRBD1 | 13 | CASTRGGSYEQYF
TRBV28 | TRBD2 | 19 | CASSLGLRLAVFSTHTQYF
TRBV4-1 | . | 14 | CASSQGAQNEKLFF
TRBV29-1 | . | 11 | CIVGWVYEQYF
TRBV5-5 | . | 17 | CASSLGDQSSLNSEAFF
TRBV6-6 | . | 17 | CAISAPLGALESNEQFF
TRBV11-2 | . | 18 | CASSLDVWSRGRGETQYF
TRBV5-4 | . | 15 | CASSLRLAGANVLTF
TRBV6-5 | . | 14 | CASSYDLDQETQYF
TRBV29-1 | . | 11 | CSVEWDYGYTF
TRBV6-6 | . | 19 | CASKYSFIIGGTDTGELFF
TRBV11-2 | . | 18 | CASSLAGATSSSTDTQYF
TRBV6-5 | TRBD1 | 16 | CPSRPGQAASFCEQYF
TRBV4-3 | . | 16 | CAMSQFTGTVGNTIYF